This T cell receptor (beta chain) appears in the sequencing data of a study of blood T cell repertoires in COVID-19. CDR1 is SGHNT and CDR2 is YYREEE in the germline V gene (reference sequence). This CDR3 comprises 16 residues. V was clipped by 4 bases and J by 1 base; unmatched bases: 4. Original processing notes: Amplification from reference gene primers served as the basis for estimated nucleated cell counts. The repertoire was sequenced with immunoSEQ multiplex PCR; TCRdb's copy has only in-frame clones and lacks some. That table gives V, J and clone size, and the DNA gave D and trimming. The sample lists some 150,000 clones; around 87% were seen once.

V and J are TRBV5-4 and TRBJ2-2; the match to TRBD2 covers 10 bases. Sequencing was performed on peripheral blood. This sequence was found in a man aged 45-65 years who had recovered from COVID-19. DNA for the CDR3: TGTGCCAGCAGCGTCGGACTAGCGGAGAACACCGGGGAGCTGTTTTTT. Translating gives CASSVGLAENTGELFF.